This entry concerns a single T cell receptor beta chain. Antigen: not known. The germline V and J ends were trimmed by 3 bases and 7 bases, with 15 bases remaining between them. The germline gives CDR1 SNHLY, CDR2 FYNNEI. This CDR3 comprises 14 residues. The data originate from a study of OX40 agonist ivuxolimab in advanced cancers. About the study: Those enrolled were less than 85% male, with a mean age of about 66 years and ages from about 20 to 80. Study-level results: CD8+ T cells showed, on average, more clonal expansion than CD4+ cells.

TCRdb's table, derived via immunoSEQ multiplex PCR, lists solely in-frame clones and lacks some. The sample consists of approximately 82,000 clones, about four fifths of them appearing once. The clonotype originates from an adult with an advanced solid tumor such as melanoma, head and neck, liver or kidney cancer. The rearrangement uses TRBV2 and TRBJ2-5, with D perhaps being TRBD1 or TRBD2 (5 bases each). Source: CD4+ or CD8+ T cells sorted from blood, taken in a trial of the OX40 agonist ivuxolimab. The CDR3 loop reads CASSERRGRGTQYF. CDR3 sequence (DNA): TGTGCCAGCAGTGAGCGACGGGGTAGGGGGACCCAGTACTTC.